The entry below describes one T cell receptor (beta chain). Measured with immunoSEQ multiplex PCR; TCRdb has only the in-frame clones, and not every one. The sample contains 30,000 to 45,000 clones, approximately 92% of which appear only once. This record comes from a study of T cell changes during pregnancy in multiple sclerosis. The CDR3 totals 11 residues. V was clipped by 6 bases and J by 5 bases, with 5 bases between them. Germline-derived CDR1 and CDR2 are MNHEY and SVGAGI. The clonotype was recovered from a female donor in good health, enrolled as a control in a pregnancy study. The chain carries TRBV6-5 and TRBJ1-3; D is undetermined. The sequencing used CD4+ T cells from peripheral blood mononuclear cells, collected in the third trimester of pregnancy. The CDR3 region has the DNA TGTGCCAGCAGCCAAAGAAACACCATATATTTT. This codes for CASSQRNTIYF.